This paragraph covers one T cell receptor (beta chain) sequence. Its target antigen remains unknown. No quality values exist for individual bases; no much larger clone is one base distant. This sample was included in a study of a mutant IDH1 vaccine in newly diagnosed glioma (dated by TCRdb to the early 2020s). In the study overall: The roughly 30 treated patients were around 60% male and about 40% female, with a mean age of approximately 40 years. For exploratory analyses, approximately 25 treated patients had longitudinal TCRB deep sequencing done wherever samples were available. Peripheral blood samples were drawn at six visits, namely V03 (baseline), V05, V07, V10, V12 and V13. Prior to enrollment, patients had been given standard therapy consisting of radiotherapy alone, temozolomide alone, or radiochemotherapy with temozolomide, with the combination given to most patients.

The time point label on this specimen signifies: baseline, week 1 (first vaccination visit). The treatment or condition label, read with the paper, signifies: pre-vaccination baseline after standard-of-care therapy. All donors had newly diagnosed IDH1-mutant astrocytomas of WHO grade 3 or 4 that showed loss of nuclear ATRX. The samples were drawn from NOA16, a multicentre, single-arm, open-label phase I trial in Germany that tested a mutant IDH1 peptide vaccine in humans for the first time. Visit V03 blood draws served as the baseline sample for immunogenicity testing. Genomic DNA for TCRB sequencing was extracted from EDTA blood using the DNeasy Blood and Tissue Kit. Beyond this particular receptor, the publication reports: The authors noted that analyses of patient blood samples could not be reproduced because of sample limitations. No apparent relationship was observed between pseudoprogression and alterations in the top peripheral T cell clonotypes detected by TCRB sequencing. Immune responses induced by the vaccine were seen in 90% to 95% of patients across multiple MHC alleles. PBMC samples for TCRB deep sequencing were selected based on availability.

Receptor amplification or capture employed the immunoSEQ multiplex PCR assay. Rearranged TCR beta chain sequences were amplified using the hsTCRB Kit according to the manufacturer's protocol. TCRB libraries were sequenced on an Illumina MiSeq. The study's processing was this. The proprietary platform of the kit vendor was used for demultiplexing, trimming and gene mapping. The clones in this table, taken by TCRdb from immuneACCESS, are in-frame only. Not every clone is retained; where verified, under half of the shortfall comes from an unresolved V gene, and the cause of the rest is unknown. Clone size and the V and J calls come from that table; the DNA yielded D and trimming. The sample yields tens of thousands of clones; 65% to 85% were counted once. The top ten hold roughly 4.4% of the sample. The germline V gene sets CDR1 to SNHLY and CDR2 to FYNNEI. The CDR3 runs 17 amino acids, cysteine and phenylalanine included. The read is trimmed to its CDR3 DNA, 51 bases read in frame from base 1. The junction carries 17 bases between V and J, which are trimmed by 0 bases and 3 bases respectively.

The chain employs TRBV2 and TRBJ1-2; TRBD1 could be the D gene, as 5 bases match. This clonotype was obtained from a young woman with glioma. Some clones in this sample may be carry-over from other donors' samples. Here the sequenced sample was peripheral blood mononuclear cells (PBMCs), taken from a glioma patient treated with radiotherapy, temozolomide or both. CDR3 reads: CASSEAAVGRGHYGYTF. The nucleotide sequence reads TGTGCCAGCAGTGAAGCAGCTGTGGGGAGGGGCCACTATGGCTACACCTTC.